The TCR beta chain described here comes from a study of T-cell reconstitution after alpha-beta-depleted transplantation in children. Study-wide points: From surviving recipient T cells and thymic progenitors came the high day-60 TCRbeta diversity observed in some patients.

V shed 5 bases and J 3 bases; nucleotides not matched to a gene: 4. This CDR3 region has 14 residues. This clonotype was seen ten or more times. Its antigen is unidentified. It was with unique molecular identifiers that the TCRbeta library was prepared. TCRdb passed the PCR reads through MiXCR, listing each CDR3 protein once. The table records a few hundred thousand distinct CDR3 sequences, 9.5% to 13% of them present only once. The sample was peripheral blood, taken 180 days after TCRalphabeta/CD19-depleted stem cell transplant. The genes are TRBV12-3 or TRBV12-4 and TRBJ1-3; 7 positions agree with TRBD1. The source is a male patient aged 2-9 years who had a stem cell transplant for chronic granulomatous disease, so the T cells may come from the graft donor. Here the CDR3 reads CASSRTGIGNTIYF. The CDR3 DNA is TGTGCCAGCAGTCGGACAGGTATTGGAAACACCATATATTTT.